This paragraph reports one TCR beta chain. The V gene's germline CDR1 is LGHNA and CDR2 YSLEER. The J segment lost 6 bases and the V segment lost 0 bases, leaving 4 bases of the junction unmatched. The CDR3 length is 14 residues. This sample was taken from a study of T cell changes during pregnancy in multiple sclerosis. Sequenced by immunoSEQ multiplex PCR; TCRdb stores in-frame clones only, minus some. The data contain more than 60,000 clones, just over 90% of them seen just once; the ten biggest clones take up more than 1.4%. This clonotype was obtained from a female donor with multiple sclerosis, enrolled in a pregnancy study. This sample comprised peripheral blood, obtained in the second trimester of pregnancy. The chain joins TRBV4-3 to TRBJ2-7; 8 bases match TRBD1. CDR3 region: CASSQDTQGAEQYF. CDR3 in DNA: TGCGCCAGCAGCCAAGACACTCAGGGGGCCGAGCAGTACTTC.